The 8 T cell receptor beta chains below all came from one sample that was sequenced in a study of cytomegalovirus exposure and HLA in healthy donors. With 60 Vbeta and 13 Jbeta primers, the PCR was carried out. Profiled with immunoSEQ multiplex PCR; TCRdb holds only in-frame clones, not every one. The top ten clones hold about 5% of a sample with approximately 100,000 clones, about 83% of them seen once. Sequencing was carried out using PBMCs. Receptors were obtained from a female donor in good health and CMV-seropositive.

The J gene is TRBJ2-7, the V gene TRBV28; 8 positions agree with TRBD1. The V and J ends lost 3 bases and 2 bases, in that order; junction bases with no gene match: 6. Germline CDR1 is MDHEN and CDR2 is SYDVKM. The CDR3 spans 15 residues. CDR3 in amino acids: CASSFLGTGTYEQYF. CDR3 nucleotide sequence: TGTGCCAGCAGTTTTTTGGGGACAGGAACCTACGAGCAGTACTTC.

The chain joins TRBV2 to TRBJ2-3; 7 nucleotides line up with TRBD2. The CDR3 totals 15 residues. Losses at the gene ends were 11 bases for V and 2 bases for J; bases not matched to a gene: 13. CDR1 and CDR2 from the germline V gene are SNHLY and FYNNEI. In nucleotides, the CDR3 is TGTGCCTGGAGATCCGGGACTACAGTCACAGATACGCAGTATTTT. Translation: CAWRSGTTVTDTQYF.

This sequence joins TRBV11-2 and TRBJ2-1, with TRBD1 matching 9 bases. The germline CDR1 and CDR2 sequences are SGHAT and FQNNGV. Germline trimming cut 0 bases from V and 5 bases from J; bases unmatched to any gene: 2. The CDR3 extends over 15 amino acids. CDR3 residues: CASSLEGQGNNEQFF. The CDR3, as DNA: TGTGCCAGCAGCTTAGAGGGACAGGGCAACAATGAGCAGTTCTTC.

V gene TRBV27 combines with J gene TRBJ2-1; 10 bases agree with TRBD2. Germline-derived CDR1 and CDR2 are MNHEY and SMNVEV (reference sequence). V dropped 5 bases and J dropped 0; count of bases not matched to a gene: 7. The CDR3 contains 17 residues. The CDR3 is CASSPRLAGASYNEQFF. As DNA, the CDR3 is TGTGCCAGCAGTCCAAGACTAGCGGGCGCCTCCTACAATGAGCAGTTCTTC.

CDR3 loop: CASSLRVPYNSPLHF. The CDR3 bases are TGCGCCAGCAGCTTGAGAGTTCCCTATAATTCACCCCTCCACTTT. The chain uses TRBV5-1 and TRBJ1-6; D not resolved. Germline V gene sequence: CDR1 SGHRS, CDR2 YFSETQ. V lost 1 base to trimming and J lost 2 bases, with 7 bases between them. The CDR3 covers 15 residues.

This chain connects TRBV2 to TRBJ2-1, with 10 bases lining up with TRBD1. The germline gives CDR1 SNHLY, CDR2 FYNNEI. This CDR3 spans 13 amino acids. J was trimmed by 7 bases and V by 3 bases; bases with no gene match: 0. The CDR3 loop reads CASSEGQGNEQFF. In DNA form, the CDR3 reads TGTGCCAGCAGTGAGGGACAGGGGAATGAGCAGTTCTTC.

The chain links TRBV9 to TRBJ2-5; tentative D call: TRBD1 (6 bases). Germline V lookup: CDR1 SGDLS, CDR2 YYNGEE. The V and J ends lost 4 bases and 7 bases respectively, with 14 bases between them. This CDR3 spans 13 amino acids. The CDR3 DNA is TGTGCCAGCAGCACAGGGCCCGCGGGGACCCAGTACTTC. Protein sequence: CASSTGPAGTQYF.

The CDR3 loop is CASSVGLAGGPSRLAYEQYF. CDR3 nucleotides: TGTGCCAGCAGCGTAGGGCTAGCGGGAGGCCCTTCCCGGCTTGCCTACGAGCAGTACTTC. The chain carries TRBV9 and TRBJ2-7; 11 bases map to TRBD2. Germline CDR1 and CDR2: SGDLS and YYNGEE. The length of the CDR3 is 20 residues. Trimming at V came to 0 bases and at J to 2 bases, leaving 16 bases not matched to a gene.